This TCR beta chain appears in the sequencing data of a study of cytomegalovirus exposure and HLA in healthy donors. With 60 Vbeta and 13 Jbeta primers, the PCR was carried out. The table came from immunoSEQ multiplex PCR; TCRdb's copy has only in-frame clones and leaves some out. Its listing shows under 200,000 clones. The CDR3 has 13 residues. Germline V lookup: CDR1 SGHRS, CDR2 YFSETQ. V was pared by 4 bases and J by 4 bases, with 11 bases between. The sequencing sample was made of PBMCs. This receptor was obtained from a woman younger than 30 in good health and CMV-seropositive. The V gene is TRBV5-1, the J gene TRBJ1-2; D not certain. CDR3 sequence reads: CASSTGPVYGYTF. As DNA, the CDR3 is TGCGCCAGCAGCACGGGTCCGGTCTATGGCTACACCTTC.